This TCR beta chain was recorded in a study of regulatory T cells in long-lasting Graves disease. Relying on iRepertoire HTBI primers and Arm-PCR of CDR3 regions, the team built TCR beta libraries. Each CDR3 protein is one row after TCRdb ran MiXCR on the multiplex PCR reads. The table records around 400,000 distinct CDR3 sequences, about 15% of them present only once. Trimming took 6 bases from V and 4 from J; bases not matched to a gene: 8. Germline CDR1 reads LNHDA; CDR2 reads SQIVND (reference sequence). The length of the CDR3 is 14 residues. This clonotype was counted at least ten times. Time point indicated: newly diagnosed GD, antithyroid drugs for less than 3 months. Preparation of the TCR library used RNA extracted from PBMCs. The sample also formed part of further work on T cells in Graves' hyperthyroidism and ophthalmopathy. Per that paper: Absent ophthalmopathy progression within 18 months defined stable Graves' hyperthyroidism.

The TCR originated in a woman aged 40 to 55 with Graves disease. The V call is TRBV19, the J call TRBJ1-1, with 7 nucleotides matching TRBD1. Here the sequenced sample was peripheral blood mononuclear cells (PBMCs), taken at new diagnosis, from a patient treated with antithyroid drugs. DNA of the CDR3: TGTGCCAGTAGCGGACAGGCGGGGGTCACTGAAGCTTTCTTT. Encoded protein: CASSGQAGVTEAFF. Full variable domain (rest looked up from reference TRBV19 and TRBJ1-1): DGGITQSPKYLFRKEGQNVTLSCEQNLNHDAMYWYRQDPGQGLRLIYYSQIVNDFQKGDIAEGYSVSREKKESFPLTVTSAQKNPTAFYLCASSGQAGVTEAFFGQGTRLTVV.